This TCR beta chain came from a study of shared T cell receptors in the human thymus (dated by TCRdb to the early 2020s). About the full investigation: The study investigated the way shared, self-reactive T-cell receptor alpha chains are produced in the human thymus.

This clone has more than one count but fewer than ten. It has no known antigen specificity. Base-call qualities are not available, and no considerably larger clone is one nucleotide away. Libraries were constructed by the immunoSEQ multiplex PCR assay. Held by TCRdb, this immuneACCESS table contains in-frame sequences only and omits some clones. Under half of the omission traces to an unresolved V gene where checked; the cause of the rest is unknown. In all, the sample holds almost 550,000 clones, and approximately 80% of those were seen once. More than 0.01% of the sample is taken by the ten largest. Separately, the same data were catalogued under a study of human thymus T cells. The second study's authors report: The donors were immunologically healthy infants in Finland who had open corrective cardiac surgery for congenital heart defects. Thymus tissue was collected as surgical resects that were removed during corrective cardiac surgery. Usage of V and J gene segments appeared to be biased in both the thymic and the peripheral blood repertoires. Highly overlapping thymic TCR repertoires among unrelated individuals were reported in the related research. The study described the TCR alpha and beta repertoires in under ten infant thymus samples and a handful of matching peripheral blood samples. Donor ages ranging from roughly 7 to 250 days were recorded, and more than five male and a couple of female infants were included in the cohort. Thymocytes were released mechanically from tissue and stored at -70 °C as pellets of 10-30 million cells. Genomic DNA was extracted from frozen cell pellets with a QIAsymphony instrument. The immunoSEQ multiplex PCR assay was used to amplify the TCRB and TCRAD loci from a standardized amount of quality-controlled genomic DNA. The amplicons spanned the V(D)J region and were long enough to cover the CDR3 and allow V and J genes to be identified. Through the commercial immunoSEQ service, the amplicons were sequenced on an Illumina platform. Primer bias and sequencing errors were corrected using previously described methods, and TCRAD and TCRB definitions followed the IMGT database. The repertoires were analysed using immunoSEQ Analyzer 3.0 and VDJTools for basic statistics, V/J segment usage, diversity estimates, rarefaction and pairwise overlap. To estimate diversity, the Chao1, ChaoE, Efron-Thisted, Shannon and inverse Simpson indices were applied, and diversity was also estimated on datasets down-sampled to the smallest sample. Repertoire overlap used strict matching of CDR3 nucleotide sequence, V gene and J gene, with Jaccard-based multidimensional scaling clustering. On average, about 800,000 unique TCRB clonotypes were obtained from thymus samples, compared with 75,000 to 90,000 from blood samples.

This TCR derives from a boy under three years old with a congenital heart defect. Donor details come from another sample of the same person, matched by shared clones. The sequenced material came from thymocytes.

The CDR3 protein is CASSELGGSSSYEQYF. At the DNA level, the sequence is TGTGCCAGCAGTGAGCTCGGGGGGTCCAGCTCCTACGAGCAGTACTTC. The rearranged segments are TRBV2 and TRBJ2-7; the junction holds 7 bases that match TRBD2. The CDR3 covers 16 residues, taking in both the cysteine and the phenylalanine. Only CDR3 DNA remains: 48 bases, in frame from the first base. The germline V gene sets CDR1 to SNHLY and CDR2 to FYNNEI. Germline trimming amounts to 3 bases on V and 0 bases on J, with 8 as the count of junction bases outside the gene matches.